This entry lists 7 T cell receptor beta chains sequenced from one sample in a study of graft-versus-host responses after intestinal transplantation. These receptors have no identified antigens. TCRdb's table, derived via immunoSEQ multiplex PCR, lists solely in-frame clones and lacks some. The sample lists 80,000 to 85,000 clones; 75% to 95% were seen once. Sequenced material: unstimulated CD4+ T cells sorted from spleen or lymph node cells, taken before intestinal transplant. These receptors all come from a human donor who received an intestinal transplant.

This clone was counted a few times. This sequence joins TRBV19 and TRBJ2-7; 7 bases are a match to TRBD1. The CDR3 covers 15 residues. Germline-derived CDR1 and CDR2 are LNHDA and SQIVND (reference sequence). Losses at the gene ends were 5 bases for V and 2 bases for J; bases not matched to a gene: 9. The CDR3 region is CASSLRQGLTYEQYF. CDR3 coding DNA: TGTGCCAGTAGTTTACGACAGGGTTTAACCTACGAGCAGTACTTC.

The genes are TRBV10-3 and TRBJ1-2; D ambiguous. The CDR3 runs to 13 residues. CDR1 and CDR2 from the germline V gene are ENHRY and SYGVKD. V lost 10 bases to trimming and J lost 4 bases, with 16 bases between them. CDR3 in DNA: TGTGCCACCGAACTTACAGAGGGCTATGGCTACACCTTC. Translating it yields CATELTEGYGYTF.

The chain couples TRBV7-2 to TRBJ1-2; TRBD1 might be the D (6 bases). Germline V gene lookup returns CDR1 SGHTA and CDR2 FQGNSA. The CDR3 consists of 16 residues. V gave up 0 bases and J gave up 4 bases, with 15 bases separating them. CDR3 protein: CASSLAMDSPRYGYTF. The CDR3 DNA follows: TGTGCCAGCAGCTTAGCCATGGACAGCCCCCGCTATGGCTACACCTTC.

V and J are TRBV2 and TRBJ1-2, with TRBD1 as a possible D gene (5 bases). Germline lookup yields CDR1 SNHLY and CDR2 FYNNEI. The CDR3 consists of 14 residues. V gave up 6 bases and J gave up 1 base, with 12 bases separating them. The CDR3 nucleotides read TGTGCCAGCAGGGGGCAGGGCCATAACTATGGCTACACCTTC. Amino acid sequence: CASRGQGHNYGYTF.

V and J are TRBV19 and TRBJ1-2; D unresolved. V lost 2 bases and J 3 bases, leaving 10 bases between the germline ends. The germline V gene encodes CDR1 LNHDA and CDR2 SQIVND (reference sequence). The CDR3 is made up of 14 amino acids. Here the CDR3 DNA reads TGTGCCAGTAGTATAAAGGCAGCGGACTATGGCTACACCTTC. This encodes CASSIKAADYGYTF.

This clone was recorded once. The V and J genes are TRBV21-1 and TRBJ2-7; TRBD1 was called by the table and not checked on the DNA. TRBV21-1 is recorded as a pseudogene. The CDR3 length is 15 residues. The CDR3 is CASPKMGRGGYEQYF. The CDR3 DNA follows: TGTGCCAGCCCCAAGATGGGAAGGGGCGGCTACGAGCAGTACTTC.

CDR3 bases: TGTGCCAGCAGCCAAAGGGGGGGGACCCGAGGGGACTATGGCTACACCTTC. It codes for CASSQRGGTRGDYGYTF. The V gene is TRBV5-8, the J gene TRBJ1-2, with D perhaps matching TRBD1 (6 bases). V shed 4 bases and J shed 3 bases, with 22 bases lying between them. The CDR3 length is 17 residues. In germline, CDR1 is SGHTS, CDR2 YDEGEE.